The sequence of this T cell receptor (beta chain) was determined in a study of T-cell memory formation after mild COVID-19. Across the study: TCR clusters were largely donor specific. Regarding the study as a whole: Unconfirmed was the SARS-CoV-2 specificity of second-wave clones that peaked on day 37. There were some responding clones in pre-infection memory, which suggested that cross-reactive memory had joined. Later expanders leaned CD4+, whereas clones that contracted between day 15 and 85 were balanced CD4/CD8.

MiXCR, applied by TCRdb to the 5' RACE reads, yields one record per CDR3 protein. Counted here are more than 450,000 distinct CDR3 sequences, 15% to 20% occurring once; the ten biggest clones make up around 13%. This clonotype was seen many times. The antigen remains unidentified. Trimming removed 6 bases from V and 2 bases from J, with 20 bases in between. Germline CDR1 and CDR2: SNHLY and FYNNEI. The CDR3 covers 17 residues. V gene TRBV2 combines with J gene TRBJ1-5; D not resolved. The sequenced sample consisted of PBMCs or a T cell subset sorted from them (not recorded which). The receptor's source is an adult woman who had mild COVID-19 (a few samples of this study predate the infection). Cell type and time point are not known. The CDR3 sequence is CASSHEQWNEGNQPQHF. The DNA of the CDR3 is TGTGCCAGCAGCCACGAACAGTGGAACGAGGGCAATCAGCCCCAGCATTTT.